This T cell receptor beta chain was sequenced in a study of blood T cell repertoires in COVID-19. Looking at the study overall: Material from acute and convalescent COVID-19 was sourced from the United States, Italy and Spain. T cells, B-cell-depleted T cells, or PBMCs supplied cDNA or gDNA.

After removal of 5 bases from V and 2 bases from J, the junction contained 6 bases not matched to a gene. The CDR3 has 15 residues. The germline V gene encodes CDR1 KGHSH and CDR2 LQKENI. Per the study methods: Nucleated cell counts were estimated from reference gene primer amplification. Sequencing used immunoSEQ multiplex PCR; TCRdb keeps in-frame clones, though not all of them. That table furnishes V, J and clone size, whereas the DNA furnished D and trimming. The sample records fewer than 200,000 clones, 84% being singletons. The receptor's source is a man aged 40-49 years who had recovered from COVID-19. Sample: peripheral blood. This chain uses TRBV18 with TRBJ2-7; 10 nucleotides align to TRBD1. CDR3 DNA: TGTGCCAGCTCAGCGGGACAGGGGACTACCTACGAGCAGTACTTC. Translating gives CASSAGQGTTYEQYF.